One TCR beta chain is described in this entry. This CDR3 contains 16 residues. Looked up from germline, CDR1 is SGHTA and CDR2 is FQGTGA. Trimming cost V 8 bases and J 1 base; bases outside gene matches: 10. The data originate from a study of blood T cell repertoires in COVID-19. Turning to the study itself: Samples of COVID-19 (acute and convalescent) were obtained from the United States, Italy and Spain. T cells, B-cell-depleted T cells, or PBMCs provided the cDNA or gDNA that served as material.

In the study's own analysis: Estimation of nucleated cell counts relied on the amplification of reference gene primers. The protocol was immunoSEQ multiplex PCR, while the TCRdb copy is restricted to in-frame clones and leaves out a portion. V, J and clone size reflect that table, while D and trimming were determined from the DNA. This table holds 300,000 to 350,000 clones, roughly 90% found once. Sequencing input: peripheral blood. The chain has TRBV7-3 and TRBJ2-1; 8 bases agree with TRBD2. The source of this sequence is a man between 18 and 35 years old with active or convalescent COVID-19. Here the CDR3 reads CASSRGGGPSYNEQFF. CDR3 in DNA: TGTGCCAGCTCCCGGGGGGGCGGGCCTTCCTACAATGAGCAGTTCTTC.